Listed here are 31 T cell receptor beta chains from one sample, sequenced in a study of blood T cells in healthy people across ages. A J-beta primer mix and a sample-barcoded 5' primer were used in a second PCR of roughly 7 to 12 cycles. TCRdb called the 5' RACE reads again in MiXCR, with one record for every CDR3 protein. The sample contains approximately 880,000 distinct CDR3 sequences, 48% of which appear only once. The sequenced sample was blood. The receptor source for this set is a man aged 25 to 40 in good health.

The V and J genes are TRBV3-1 and TRBJ2-7, with no clear D. The CDR3 covers 15 residues. Trimming pared 0 bases from V and 3 bases from J, leaving 12 bases between. The germline gives CDR1 LGHDT, CDR2 YNNKEL (reference sequence). This CDR3 reads CASSQDGQSGYEQYF. The CDR3 DNA reads as TGTGCCAGCAGCCAAGATGGCCAGAGTGGCTACGAGCAGTACTTC.

A word on this clonotype: The junction departs from germline at one end; a sequencing error may be responsible. The chain couples TRBV7-6 to TRBJ2-5; D is uncertain. CDR1 is SGHVS and CDR2 is FNYEAQ in the germline V gene. The CDR3 consists of 13 residues. CDR3 sequence: CVSLAGRQETQYF. CDR3 nucleotide sequence: TGTGTCAGCTTAGCAGGCCGGCAAGAGACCCAGTACTTC. Full variable domain (remainder filled in from reference TRBV7-6 and TRBJ2-5): GAGVSQSPRYKVTKRGQDVALRCDPISGHVSLYWYRQALGQGPEFLTYFNYEAQQDKSGLPNDRFSAERPEGSISTLTIQRTEQRDSAMYRCVSLAGRQETQYFGPGTRLLVL.

The chain uses TRBV7-8 and TRBJ1-5; perhaps TRBD1 as D (5 bases). This CDR3 is 16 amino acids long. V was pared by 5 bases and J by 5 bases, with 19 bases between. The germline V gene has CDR1 SGHVS and CDR2 FQNEAQ. The chain's CDR3 is CASSPRPGPTDQPQHF. The DNA for the CDR3 is TGTGCCAGCAGCCCTCGTCCAGGGCCCACCGATCAGCCCCAGCATTTT.

This chain links TRBV5-1 with TRBJ2-1; no clear D. V was pared by 4 bases and J by 4 bases, with 18 bases between. The germline V gene encodes CDR1 SGHRS and CDR2 YFSETQ. The CDR3 has 16 residues. The DNA of the CDR3 is TGCGCCAGCAGCCAAGGAACCGTGGCCGGGTACAATGAGCAGTTCTTC. Protein sequence: CASSQGTVAGYNEQFF.

This clonotype was picked up a small number of times. The gene calls are TRBV7-8 and TRBJ2-1; maybe TRBD1 (5 bases). The length of the CDR3 is 20 residues. Trimming took off 5 bases at V and 4 bases at J, with 30 bases between the two ends. Germline CDR1 is SGHVS and CDR2 is FQNEAQ. CDR3 loop: CASSNQVAVGSKGVYNEQFF. The CDR3 DNA reads as TGTGCCAGCAGCAATCAGGTAGCTGTCGGCTCAAAAGGGGTATACAATGAGCAGTTCTTC.

This chain connects TRBV27 to TRBJ2-5; no reliable D call. The germline CDR1 and CDR2 sequences are MNHEY and SMNVEV (reference sequence). The germline V and J ends were trimmed by 4 bases and 5 bases, with 14 bases remaining between them. The CDR3 has 14 residues. CDR3 sequence (DNA): TGTGCCAGCAGTTGGGGTGGAAATGCGGAGACCCAGTACTTC. Translated: CASSWGGNAETQYF.

The V and J genes are TRBV30 and TRBJ2-1; 12 bases fit TRBD1. The V and J ends lost 1 base and 9 bases, in that order; junction bases with no gene match: 4. Germline V CDR1 and CDR2: GTSNPN, SVGIG (reference sequence). The CDR3 consists of 14 residues. CDR3 DNA sequence: TGTGCCTGGAGTGCGGGACAGGGGGCTGGTGAGCAGTTCTTC. It yields the protein CAWSAGQGAGEQFF.

This sequence joins TRBV28 and TRBJ2-1; tentatively, D is TRBD1 or TRBD2 (5 bases each). Looked up from germline, CDR1 is MDHEN and CDR2 is SYDVKM. Trimming left V 7 bases short and J 5 bases short, with 18 bases between. This CDR3 region has 15 residues. CDR3 DNA sequence: TGTGCCAGCAAAGTCGGGGCGTTGATAGACAATGAGCAGTTCTTC. Protein product: CASKVGALIDNEQFF.

This clonotype occurred many times. The genes are TRBV7-9 and TRBJ2-7; a possible D gene is TRBD2 (5 bases). The length of the CDR3 is 13 residues. Germline V gene sequence: CDR1 SEHNR, CDR2 FQNEAQ (reference sequence). Trimming removed 6 bases from V and 2 bases from J, with 11 bases in between. The CDR3 region is CASSLPGTYEQYF. DNA for the CDR3: TGTGCCAGCAGTTTACCGGGGACCTACGAGCAGTACTTC.

To note about this clonotype: The germline gene is not matched at one end of the junction; a read error may be the cause. The genes are TRBV12-3 or TRBV12-4 and TRBJ2-3; the D gene is possibly TRBD2 (6 bases). The CDR3 contains 14 residues. The CDR3 loop reads CASSGRARTDMQYF. The CDR3 nucleotides are TGTGCCAGCAGCGGGAGAGCGAGAACAGATATGCAGTATTTT.

This clonotype has more than one count but fewer than ten. This sequence joins TRBV6-1 and TRBJ2-4, with D possibly matching TRBD2 (5 bases). The J call may be faulty, since TRBJ2-7 better matches the DNA end. The CDR3 is 13 residues long. Germline V gene sequence: CDR1 MNHNS, CDR2 SASEGT. In DNA form, the CDR3 reads TGTGCCAGCAACCGGGAACCGACCTACGAGCAGTACTTC. Protein sequence: CASNREPTYEQYF.

The chain has TRBV6-2 or TRBV6-3 and TRBJ1-2; possibly TRBD1 for D (6 bases). V dropped 5 bases and J dropped 6 bases, with 19 bases sitting between them. This CDR3 is built from 15 residues. The germline gives CDR1 MNHEY, CDR2 SVGEGT. CDR3 amino acids: CASSRRNGGADGYTF. The CDR3 DNA follows: TGTGCCAGCAGTCGACGAAACGGGGGGGCTGATGGCTACACCTTC.

The chain is built from TRBV18 and TRBJ2-3; tentative D call: TRBD2 (5 bases). The CDR3 contains 14 residues. CDR1 KGHSH and CDR2 LQKENI come from the germline V gene. V was cut by 3 bases and J by 1 base, with 8 bases left in between. In nucleotides, the CDR3 is TGTGCCAGCTCACCTGAGGGCCGCACAGATACGCAGTATTTT. Protein product: CASSPEGRTDTQYF.

Only a few counts were recorded for this clonotype. This chain joins TRBV2 and TRBJ1-2; TRBD1 aligns across 7 bases. In germline, CDR1 is SNHLY, CDR2 FYNNEI. This CDR3 contains 12 residues. CDR3: CTKQGTNYGYTF. CDR3 nucleotides: TGTACCAAACAGGGGACGAACTATGGCTACACCTTC. Variable domain in full (rest from reference TRBV2 and TRBJ1-2): EPEVTQTPSHQVTQMGQEVILRCVPISNHLYFYWYRQILGQKVEFLVSFYNNEISEKSEIFDDQFSVERPDGSNFTLKIRSTKLEDSAMYFCTKQGTNYGYTFGSGTRLTVV.

This clonotype was seen only once. A much larger clonotype is one base distant, so this may be a read error. J is TRBJ2-3 and V is TRBV29-1; D is unresolved. V shed 2 bases and J shed 0 bases, with 15 bases lying between them. The CDR3 loop spans 16 amino acids. Germline-derived CDR1 and CDR2 are SQVTM and ANQGSEA. CDR3 protein: CSVEPQVESSTDTQYF. Written as DNA, the CDR3 is TGCAGCGTTGAACCCCAGGTGGAGAGCAGCACAGATACGCAGTATTTT.

The rearrangement uses TRBV25-1 and TRBJ2-7; D perhaps matches TRBD1 (6 bases). Trimming shortened V by 4 bases and J by 5 bases, and 18 bases separated the two germline ends. This CDR3 is 15 amino acids long. Germline CDR1 reads MGHDK; CDR2 reads SYGVNS. CDR3 protein: CASSGGTGFFDEQYF. DNA for the CDR3: TGTGCCAGCAGTGGGGGTACAGGGTTCTTCGACGAGCAGTACTTC.

There are a few counts of this clonotype. The V call is TRBV4-2, the J call TRBJ2-1, with no clear D. Germline assignment: CDR1 LGHNA and CDR2 YNFKEQ. The V gene lost 2 bases and the J gene lost 5 bases, with 10 bases spanning the gap. This CDR3 has 14 amino acids. This CDR3 is CASSQWDSDNEQFF. The CDR3 DNA sequence: TGTGCCAGCAGCCAATGGGATTCGGACAATGAGCAGTTCTTC.

J is TRBJ2-4 and V is TRBV6-2 or TRBV6-3; D may correspond to TRBD1 or TRBD2 (6 bases each). Looked up from germline, CDR1 is MNHEY and CDR2 is SVGEGT. The CDR3 sequence is 17 residues long. Trimming stripped 2 bases from V and 3 bases from J, with 17 bases between. The CDR3 is CASSYPGGGSFKNIQYF. CDR3 DNA: TGTGCCAGCAGTTACCCCGGAGGGGGGAGCTTCAAAAACATTCAGTACTTC.

The chain joins TRBV12-3 or TRBV12-4 to TRBJ2-1, with 13 bases fitting TRBD2. This CDR3 is built from 14 residues. Unmatched junction bases numbered 5, after V lost 6 bases and J lost 9 bases. The CDR3 sequence is CASRTSGGAGEQFF. The DNA of the CDR3 is TGTGCCAGCAGAACTAGCGGGGGGGCGGGTGAGCAGTTCTTC.

The chain uses TRBV25-1 and TRBJ2-1; 12 bases match TRBD2. The last part of the DNA fits TRBJ2-7 better; the J call may be wrong. Germline V gives CDR1 MGHDK, CDR2 SYGVNS. The CDR3 contains 15 residues. The CDR3 nucleotides read TGTGCCAGCAGTTCTAGCGGGGGGGTCTACAATGAGCAGTACTTC. It is translated as CASSSSGGVYNEQYF.

This chain uses TRBV12-3 or TRBV12-4 with TRBJ1-5, with no clear D. The CDR3 contains 17 residues. Trimming took off 3 bases at V and 3 bases at J, with 18 bases between the two ends. The chain's CDR3 is CASSFITGASVNQPQHF. The CDR3 DNA sequence: TGTGCCAGCAGTTTTATAACTGGAGCTTCTGTCAATCAGCCCCAGCATTTT.

In this sample, this clonotype turned up a few times. The rearrangement links TRBV6-2 or TRBV6-3 to TRBJ2-1; TRBD2 matches 7 bases. CDR3 size: 16 residues. The V gene's germline CDR1 is MNHEY and CDR2 SVGEGT. V was clipped by 6 bases and J by 2 bases; unmatched bases: 10. For the CDR3, the DNA is TGTGCCAGCAGGCGGGTGGGGGGGAAGGCCTACAATGAGCAGTTCTTC. It codes for CASRRVGGKAYNEQFF.

Notes on this clonotype: A much larger clone lies a single base off, so this may be a read error. Because it lacks the conserved phenylalanine or tryptophan at the end, this CDR3 is likely a read error. This chain connects TRBV12-3 or TRBV12-4 to TRBJ2-7; 7 bases agree with TRBD1. This CDR3 is built from 12 residues. J was trimmed by 3 bases and V by 6 bases; bases with no gene match: 2. For the CDR3, the DNA is TGTGCCAGCAGACGACAGGGCTACGAGCAGTACTTA. It specifies CASRRQGYEQYL.

The table lists this clonotype with a few counts. The rearrangement uses TRBV29-1 and TRBJ1-1; weak D call: TRBD1 (6 bases). Germline CDR1 and CDR2: SQVTM and ANQGSEA. Trimming left V 8 bases short and J 2 bases short, with 15 bases between. This CDR3 is built from 13 residues. CDR3 DNA sequence: TGCAGCCTACGGGCGGGGGCAAACACTGAAGCTTTCTTT. Protein sequence: CSLRAGANTEAFF.

Notes on this clonotype: One junction end disagrees with the germline gene, perhaps due to a read error. The V call is TRBV29-1, the J call TRBJ2-6; tentatively, D is TRBD1 (5 bases). CDR1 is SQVTM and CDR2 is ANQGSEA in the germline V gene. This CDR3 region has 16 residues. DNA for the CDR3: TGCAGCGTTGTCCAGTCCCTCAGTTCTGGGGCCAACGTCCCGACTTTC. Translation: CSVVQSLSSGANVPTF.

V gene TRBV4-3 combines with J gene TRBJ1-3, with D possibly TRBD1 on 6 matching bases. This CDR3 contains 15 residues. CDR1 is LGHNA and CDR2 is YSLEER in the germline V gene. Trimming pared 0 bases from V and 2 bases from J, leaving 8 bases between. The CDR3 coding sequence is TGCGCCAGCAGCCAAGATGGGACACCTGGAAACACCATATATTTT. Protein: CASSQDGTPGNTIYF.

The chain uses TRBV6-6 and TRBJ2-4, with TRBD2 as a possible D gene (7 bases). Germline CDR1 and CDR2: MNHNY and SVGAGI (reference sequence). The length of the CDR3 is 14 residues. V was trimmed by 6 bases and J by 13 bases, leaving 22 bases between them. CDR3 sequence: CASSPSHRAGEQYF. For the CDR3, the DNA is TGTGCCAGCAGCCCATCCCACAGGGCGGGAGAGCAGTACTTC.

This clonotype was counted a few times. A much larger clone lies one base from this, so it may be a read error. The CDR3 nucleotides are TGTGCCAGCAGCCACCCCACAGATACGCAGTATTTT. Translation gives CASSHPTDTQYF. The chain uses TRBV6-2 or TRBV6-3 and TRBJ2-3; D is ambiguous. The CDR3 length is 12 residues. Germline CDR1 MNHEY, CDR2 SVGEGT. V was trimmed by 6 bases and J by 2 bases, leaving 6 bases between them.

This clonotype was observed a handful of times. This chain uses TRBV6-1 with TRBJ2-1, with 8 bases fitting TRBD2. J lost 5 bases, V lost 6 bases, and 9 bases had no gene match. The CDR3 sequence is 15 residues long. The germline V gene encodes CDR1 MNHNS and CDR2 SASEGT. CDR3 coding DNA: TGTGCCAGCAGGTTGTCCAGCGGGGGCAACAATGAGCAGTTCTTC. Translated, it gives CASRLSSGGNNEQFF.

J is TRBJ2-7 and V is TRBV21-1; no check of the table's D call, TRBD1, against the DNA was made. TRBV21-1 is a listed pseudogene. The CDR3 sequence is 16 residues long. This chain's CDR3 is CASSKVEGTGDYEQYF. In DNA, the CDR3 is TGTGCCAGCAGCAAGGTTGAAGGGACAGGGGACTACGAGCAGTACTTC.

The chain uses TRBV28 and TRBJ2-7, with 7 positions matching TRBD1. In germline, CDR1 is MDHEN, CDR2 SYDVKM. The junction had 13 bases not matched to a gene; V was cut back by 4 bases and J by 4 bases. The length of the CDR3 is 16 residues. The CDR3 sequence is CASSSSDRVIEYEQYF. CDR3 DNA sequence: TGTGCCAGCAGTTCCTCCGACAGGGTCATTGAGTACGAGCAGTACTTC.